These 14 T cell receptor beta chains share one sample of origin, sequenced in a study of blood T cell repertoires in COVID-19. Generated by immunoSEQ multiplex PCR, the TCRdb table keeps only in-frame clones and is missing some. The sample gives around 270,000 clones, approximately 89% of which show up once; around 3.1% is in the top ten. The sequenced sample consisted of PBMCs or T cells enriched from blood (not recorded which). All receptors derive from a middle-aged woman who had been exposed to COVID-19.

This clone was seen just once. This rearrangement joins TRBV19 to TRBJ1-1; TRBD1 might be the D (5 bases). The germline V gene encodes CDR1 LNHDA and CDR2 SQIVND (reference sequence). The CDR3 has 14 amino acids. V lost 8 bases and J 1 base, leaving 14 bases between the germline ends. Here the CDR3 reads CASSTVGGNTEAFF. For the CDR3, the DNA is TGTGCCAGTTCCACGGTGGGGGGGAACACTGAAGCTTTCTTT.

The V gene is TRBV7-2, the J gene TRBJ2-5; 7 nucleotides line up with TRBD2. The CDR3 sequence is 16 residues long. Unmatched junction bases numbered 7, after V lost 1 base and J lost 2 bases. The germline V gene has CDR1 SGHTA and CDR2 FQGNSA. CDR3 nucleotide sequence: TGTGCCAGCAGCTTAGGCCGGGGAGCGGGGCAAGAGACCCAGTACTTC. Translation gives CASSLGRGAGQETQYF. The variable domain in full, with the rest retrieved from reference TRBV7-2 and TRBJ2-5, is GAGVSQSPSNKVTEKGKDVELRCDPISGHTALYWYRQSLGQGLEFLIYFQGNSAPDKSGLPSDRFSAERTGGSVSTLTIQRTQQEDSAVYLCASSLGRGAGQETQYFGPGTRLLVL.

The rearrangement links TRBV2 to TRBJ2-7; TRBD2 matches 13 bases. This CDR3 contains 20 residues. The junction had 21 bases not matched to a gene; V was cut back by 6 bases and J by 4 bases. The germline V gene encodes CDR1 SNHLY and CDR2 FYNNEI. The CDR3 loop reads CASSGGLAGIGSSRKYEQYF. Written as DNA, the CDR3 is TGTGCCAGCAGCGGGGGACTAGCGGGGATTGGTTCTTCGCGGAAATACGAGCAGTACTTC.

The chain joins TRBV10-3 to TRBJ1-6; TRBD1 matches 8 bases. CDR1 and CDR2 from the germline V gene are ENHRY and SYGVKD. The CDR3 loop spans 16 amino acids. V shed 0 bases and J 7 bases; nucleotides not matched to a gene: 5. In DNA, the CDR3 is TGTGCCATCAGTGAGTCGCGACAGGGGTTCAATTCACCCCTCCACTTT. Translating gives CAISESRQGFNSPLHF.

On this clone itself: Other nucleotide sequences in the sample specify the same CDR3. The chain links TRBV7-9 to TRBJ2-1, with D possibly matching TRBD2 (5 bases). The CDR3 spans 15 residues. The germline V and J ends were trimmed by 1 base and 2 bases, with 9 bases remaining between them. Germline V CDR1 and CDR2: SEHNR, FQNEAQ (reference sequence). The CDR3 sequence is CASSLDGGPYNEQFF. Written as DNA, the CDR3 is TGTGCCAGCAGCTTAGACGGAGGACCCTACAATGAGCAGTTCTTC.

The chain recombines TRBV7-3 with TRBJ2-1; 7 nucleotides line up with TRBD1. Germline V CDR1 and CDR2: SGHTA, FQGTGA. Trimming removed 3 bases from V and 2 bases from J; junction bases left unmatched: 4. The CDR3 loop spans 15 amino acids. The CDR3 nucleotides read TGTGCCAGCAGCTTTAACAGGGGCCCCTACAATGAGCAGTTCTTC. Its protein product is CASSFNRGPYNEQFF.

This clone has more than one count but fewer than ten. CDR3 nucleotides: TGTGCCATCAGTGAGAAGGACAGCTACAATGAGCAGTTCTTC. Its translation is CAISEKDSYNEQFF. This sequence joins TRBV10-3 and TRBJ2-1; weak D call: TRBD1 (6 bases). The CDR3 runs to 14 residues. Trimming took off 2 bases at V and 3 bases at J, with 8 bases between the two ends. Germline V gives CDR1 ENHRY, CDR2 SYGVKD.

The V and J genes are TRBV28 and TRBJ1-5, with D perhaps matching TRBD1 (5 bases). CDR3 length: 13 residues. V was shortened by 8 bases and J by 0 bases, with 8 bases between the two germline ends. Germline CDR1 is MDHEN and CDR2 is SYDVKM. CDR3 loop: CASGRDSNQPQHF. The CDR3 bases are TGTGCCAGCGGCAGGGATAGCAATCAGCCCCAGCATTTT.

The chain has TRBV30 and TRBJ2-1; D is undetermined. Germline values: CDR1 GTSNPN, CDR2 SVGIG (reference sequence). Deletions cut 5 bases from V and 7 bases from J, with 9 bases between. The CDR3 extends over 11 amino acids. The chain's CDR3 is CAWERRNEQFF. Written as DNA, the CDR3 is TGTGCCTGGGAAAGGAGAAATGAGCAGTTCTTC.

The rearrangement uses TRBV7-6 and TRBJ2-1; D may be TRBD2 (6 bases). With 3 bases removed from V and 5 bases from J, the gap between germline ends came to 14 bases. This CDR3 is 15 amino acids long. Germline lookup yields CDR1 SGHVS and CDR2 FNYEAQ. The CDR3 loop is CASSFGRDLHNEQFF. The CDR3 DNA sequence: TGTGCCAGCAGCTTTGGGCGGGACTTGCACAATGAGCAGTTCTTC.

This sequence joins TRBV30 and TRBJ1-5; D might be TRBD1 (5 bases). The CDR3 covers 13 residues. Trimming removed 2 bases from V and 7 bases from J, with 12 bases in between. The germline V gene has CDR1 GTSNPN and CDR2 SVGIG (reference sequence). This chain's CDR3 is CAWSQWGEQPQHF. The CDR3 DNA follows: TGTGCCTGGAGTCAGTGGGGGGAACAGCCCCAGCATTTT.

This chain joins TRBV29-1 and TRBJ2-3; the match to TRBD1 covers 7 bases. The CDR3 spans 16 residues. V was pared by 4 bases and J by 2 bases, with 12 bases of the junction left unmatched. Germline CDR1 is SQVTM and CDR2 is ANQGSEA. The CDR3 sequence is CSVVTRGHYVTDTQYF. As DNA, the CDR3 is TGCAGCGTTGTGACGAGGGGGCACTATGTCACAGATACGCAGTATTTT.

Only one count was recorded for this clone. This chain joins TRBV28 and TRBJ2-5; D possibly corresponds to TRBD1 (7 bases). The CDR3 is 16 amino acids. V was trimmed by 5 bases and J by 0 bases, leaving 16 bases between them. In germline, CDR1 is MDHEN, CDR2 SYDVKM. The CDR3, as DNA: TGTGCCAGCAGTCCCCTGACAGGGACTTACCAAGAGACCCAGTACTTC. Translating it yields CASSPLTGTYQETQYF. The full variable domain, with the rest looked up from reference TRBV28 and TRBJ2-5, is DVKVTQSSRYLVKRTGEKVFLECVQDMDHENMFWYRQDPGLGLRLIYFSYDVKMKEKGDIPEGYSVSREKKERFSLILESASTNQTSMYLCASSPLTGTYQETQYFGPGTRLLVL.

The chain employs TRBV19 and TRBJ2-7, with 7 bases fitting TRBD1. Germline CDR1 LNHDA, CDR2 SQIVND (reference sequence). CDR3 size: 9 residues. CDR3 loop: CASSSGQRV. In nucleotides, the CDR3 is TGTGCCAGTAGTTCGGGACAGCGGGTC.